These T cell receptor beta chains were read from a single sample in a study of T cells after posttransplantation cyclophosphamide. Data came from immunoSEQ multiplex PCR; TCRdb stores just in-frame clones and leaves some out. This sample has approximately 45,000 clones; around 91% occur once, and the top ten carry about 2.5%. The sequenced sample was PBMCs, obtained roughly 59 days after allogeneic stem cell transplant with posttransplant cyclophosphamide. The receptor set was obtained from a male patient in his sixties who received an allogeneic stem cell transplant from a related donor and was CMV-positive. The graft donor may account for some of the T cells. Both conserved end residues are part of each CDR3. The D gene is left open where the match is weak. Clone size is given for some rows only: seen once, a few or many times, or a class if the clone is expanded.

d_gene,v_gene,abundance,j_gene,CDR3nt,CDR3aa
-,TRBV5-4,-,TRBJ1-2,TGTGCCAGCAGCTTGGAACACCCCGCAGGAGGCTACACCTTC,CASSLEHPAGGYTF
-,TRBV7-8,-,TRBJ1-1,TGTGCCAGCAGTCAAACCGGGTCTCAAGAAGCTTTCTTT,CASSQTGSQEAFF
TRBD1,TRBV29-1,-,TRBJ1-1,TGCAGCGTTGCCCGGGACAGGGGTACTGAAGCTTTCTTT,CSVARDRGTEAFF
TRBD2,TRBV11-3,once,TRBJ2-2,TGTGCCAGCAGTAAAGCGGGGGGCCAAACCGGGGAGCTGTTTTTT,CASSKAGGQTGELFF
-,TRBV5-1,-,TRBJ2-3,TGCGCCAGCAGCCCCCGGGACTTTGGAGATACGCAGTATTTT,CASSPRDFGDTQYF
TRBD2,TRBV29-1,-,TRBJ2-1,TGCAGCGTTGCGGCGGGGGGGTACAATGAGCAGTTCTTC,CSVAAGGYNEQFF
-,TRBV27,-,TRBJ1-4,TGTGCCAGCAGTTGGGATGCCCCCCGGACAGTCGGGAATGAAAAGCTGTTTTTT,CASSWDAPRTVGNEKLFF
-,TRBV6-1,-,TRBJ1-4,TGTGCCAGCAGTGTGATGGATTCGGGGGAAAAACTGTTTTTT,CASSVMDSGEKLFF
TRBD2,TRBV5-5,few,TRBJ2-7,TGTGCCAGCGGCCGGGGGGGGAGCTACGAGCAGTACTTC,CASGRGGSYEQYF
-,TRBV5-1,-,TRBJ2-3,TGCGCCAGCAGCTTGGGTGAGTTCCGGGATACGCAGTATTTT,CASSLGEFRDTQYF
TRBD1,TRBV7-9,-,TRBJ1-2,TGTGCCAGCAGCCTAGGACAGGGCAACGGTTATGGCTACACCTTC,CASSLGQGNGYGYTF
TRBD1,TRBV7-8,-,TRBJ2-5,TGTGCCAGCAGCTTAAGGGCGGGACAGGGATTAGACCAGTACTTC,CASSLRAGQGLDQYF
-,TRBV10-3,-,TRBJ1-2,TGTGCCATCACGAACAGAGACTATGGCTACACCTTC,CAITNRDYGYTF
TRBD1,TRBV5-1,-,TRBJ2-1,TGCGCCAGCAGCGGCCTGACAGGGGGTCACAATGAGCAGTTCTTC,CASSGLTGGHNEQFF
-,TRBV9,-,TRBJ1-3,TGTGCCAGCAGCCCCACGGAGTCCTCTGGAAACACCATATATTTT,CASSPTESSGNTIYF
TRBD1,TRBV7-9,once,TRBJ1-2,TGTGCCAGCAGCTTCGGACAGGGGACCTATGGCTACACCTTC,CASSFGQGTYGYTF
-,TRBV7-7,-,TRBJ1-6,TGTGCCAGCAGCCCCTCCCCGAATTCACCCCTCCACTTT,CASSPSPNSPLHF